These T cell receptor beta chains were read from a single sample in a study of blood T cell repertoires in COVID-19. Method: immunoSEQ multiplex PCR; TCRdb's copy keeps in-frame clones and lacks some. The sample has 170,000 or so clones, approximately 90% seen once. The source material was peripheral blood. The receptors were gathered from a man aged 18 to 30 who had recovered from COVID-19. Each CDR3 is given with its conserved first and last residue.

CDR3aa	v_gene	j_gene
CASNDRENQPQHF	TRBV2	TRBJ1-5
CASSFQRAAYEQYF	TRBV5-4	TRBJ2-7
CASSQEMPAYEQYF	TRBV4-1	TRBJ2-7
CASRSEDTQYF	TRBV7-9	TRBJ2-3
CASISQGRNQPQHF	TRBV6-6	TRBJ1-5
CASSYKETQYF	TRBV5-1	TRBJ2-5
CASSLGQGGNYGYTF	TRBV5-4	TRBJ1-2
CASSVERRETQYF	TRBV2	TRBJ2-5
CASSLLGAGTEAFF	TRBV27	TRBJ1-1
CASRPGVSQPQHF	TRBV2	TRBJ1-5
CASSQEGGGGNTEAFF	TRBV4-3	TRBJ1-1
CASSPRGAGSSEQYF	TRBV5-4	TRBJ2-7
CASSQGLDTPGSYEQYF	TRBV28	TRBJ2-7
CSPGGGTEQYF	TRBV29-1	TRBJ2-7
CASSYGSGREQYF	TRBV6-5	TRBJ2-7
CASTPSEGANVLTF	TRBV7-9	TRBJ2-6